The 15 T cell receptor beta chains given below trace back to one sample, sequenced in a study of naive and memory T cell subsets. An equimolar mix of two oligonucleotides served as the beta constant-region primer for TRBC1 and TRBC2. TCRdb reanalysed the UMI-ligation and nested PCR reads using MiXCR and keeps one entry per CDR3 protein. The sample yields approximately 85,000 distinct CDR3 sequences, about 6.5% seen once. Source material: central memory CD4+ T cells from blood. The source is a human donor in good health.

The chain carries TRBV20-1 and TRBJ2-7; tentatively, D is TRBD1 (6 bases). V was cut by 6 bases and J by 0 bases, with 15 bases left in between. This CDR3 comprises 14 residues. Germline V gives CDR1 DFQATT, CDR2 SNEGSKA (reference sequence). CDR3 residues: CSAQRTVSSYEQYF. The CDR3 nucleotides are TGCAGTGCCCAACGGACAGTTAGCTCCTACGAGCAGTACTTC.

This clonotype turned up a few times. This chain connects TRBV12-3 or TRBV12-4 to TRBJ2-1; a possible D gene is TRBD2 (7 bases). This CDR3 contains 15 residues. Trimming removed 7 bases from V and 5 bases from J, with 18 bases in between. The DNA of the CDR3 is TGTGCCAGCACCCAAGGGGGGGCCAGAAACAATGAGCAGTTCTTC. Translating gives CASTQGGARNNEQFF.

This chain connects TRBV7-2 to TRBJ2-3; D might be TRBD2 (5 bases). Germline V gene lookup returns CDR1 SGHTA and CDR2 FQGNSA. The CDR3 consists of 12 residues. Trimming removed 5 bases from V and 6 bases from J, with 9 bases in between. The CDR3 region has the DNA TGTGCCAGCAGCCCCAAGCGGGATACGCAGTATTTT. It yields the protein CASSPKRDTQYF.

This clonotype appeared many times. The chain uses TRBV18 and TRBJ2-1; unclear D gene. The CDR3 extends over 16 amino acids. CDR1 and CDR2 from the germline V gene are KGHSH and LQKENI. The germline V and J ends were trimmed by 5 bases and 0 bases, with 14 bases remaining between them. The CDR3 DNA reads TGTGCCAGCTCAAGAGAGCTCCCGAGCTCCTACAATGAGCAGTTCTTC. This encodes CASSRELPSSYNEQFF. The full variable domain, its missing parts supplied by reference TRBV18 and TRBJ2-1, is NAGVMQNPRHLVRRRGQEARLRCSPMKGHSHVYWYRQLPEEGLKFMVYLQKENIIDESGMPKERFSAEFPKEGPSILRIQQVVRGDSAAYFCASSRELPSSYNEQFFGPGTRLTVL.

This clonotype appeared a few times. The V gene is TRBV10-3, the J gene TRBJ2-2; TRBD1 might be the D (5 bases). This CDR3 is built from 14 residues. The ends were cut back, 3 bases at V and 2 bases at J, with 7 bases in the middle. The germline V gene has CDR1 ENHRY and CDR2 SYGVKD. This CDR3 reads CAISDTGNTGELFF. As DNA, the CDR3 is TGTGCCATCAGTGATACAGGAAACACCGGGGAGCTGTTTTTT.

This clonotype has ten or more counts. The CDR3 sequence is CASSTLTAARETQYF. The CDR3 DNA reads TGCGCCAGCAGCACCCTCACGGCAGCGAGAGAGACCCAGTACTTC. The chain combines TRBV5-1 with TRBJ2-5; D is unresolved. Per the germline V gene, CDR1 is SGHRS and CDR2 is YFSETQ. V lost 4 bases, J lost 4 bases, and 17 bases lay in between. The CDR3 runs to 15 residues.

This clonotype showed up just once. The junction shows a germline mismatch at one end, possibly a read error. V usage is TRBV7-7 and J usage is TRBJ2-2, with TRBD1 matching 7 bases. From germline, CDR1 is SSHAT and CDR2 FNYEAQ (reference sequence). The CDR3 totals 15 residues. CDR3: CASSTTQGPGGELFF. CDR3 in DNA: TGTGCTAGCAGTACCACACAGGGGCCCGGCGGGGAGCTGTTTTTT.

This clonotype occurred many times. J is TRBJ1-1 and V is TRBV29-1; no definite D call. V was clipped by 4 bases and J by 6 bases, with 12 bases between them. CDR1 is SQVTM, CDR2 ANQGSEA, per germline. This CDR3 is built from 12 residues. Written as DNA, the CDR3 is TGCAGCGTTGCGTCTCGGGCTGCTGAAGCTTTCTTT. Translated, it gives CSVASRAAEAFF.

The gene calls are TRBV27 and TRBJ1-2, with 12 bases matching TRBD1. The ends lost 3 bases at V and 0 bases at J; junction bases unmatched: 5. The CDR3 loop spans 17 amino acids. Germline CDR1 reads MNHEY; CDR2 reads SMNVEV (reference sequence). The CDR3 DNA is TGTGCCAGCAGTTTGTGGGGACAGGGGGCCACTAACTATGGCTACACCTTC. Its protein product is CASSLWGQGATNYGYTF.

This clonotype was picked up many times. The chain carries TRBV10-3 and TRBJ1-5; TRBD1 matches 7 bases. The V segment lost 6 bases and the J segment 3 bases; nucleotides outside the gene matches: 2. This CDR3 contains 13 residues. Germline V gives CDR1 ENHRY, CDR2 SYGVKD. CDR3 nucleotide sequence: TGTGCCATCAGGGGACAGTTCAATCAGCCCCAGCATTTT. Its protein is CAIRGQFNQPQHF.

This clonotype was detected only a few times. The chain links TRBV2 to TRBJ2-5; no reliable D call. V lost 7 bases, J lost 4 bases, and 10 bases lay in between. CDR3 length: 12 amino acids. The germline gives CDR1 SNHLY, CDR2 FYNNEI. The CDR3 is CASNRVGETQYF. The CDR3 DNA reads as TGTGCCAGCAACCGAGTCGGAGAGACCCAGTACTTC. Together with reference TRBV2 and TRBJ2-5, the CDR3 gives the full variable domain: EPEVTQTPSHQVTQMGQEVILRCVPISNHLYFYWYRQILGQKVEFLVSFYNNEISEKSEIFDDQFSVERPDGSNFTLKIRSTKLEDSAMYFCASNRVGETQYFGPGTRLLVL.

This clonotype was recorded many times. This chain connects TRBV11-3 to TRBJ2-5; no reliable D call. Deletions cut 1 base from V and 2 bases from J, with 11 bases between. The CDR3 runs to 15 residues. Germline V lookup: CDR1 SGHNT, CDR2 YENEEA. The CDR3 DNA follows: TGTGCCAGCAGCTTAGCAGCCTCGAGGCAAGAGACCCAGTACTTC. This encodes CASSLAASRQETQYF.

J is TRBJ2-1 and V is TRBV7-3, with a tentative D call TRBD1 (6 bases). The V gene's germline CDR1 is SGHTA and CDR2 FQGTGA. This CDR3 has 13 amino acids. V was pared by 5 bases and J by 8 bases, with 13 bases between. The CDR3 region has the DNA TGTGCCAGCAGCGCGACATACAGGGATGAGCAGTTCTTC. This gives the protein CASSATYRDEQFF.

This clonotype was counted at least ten times. This rearrangement joins TRBV18 to TRBJ2-4, with TRBD2 as a possible D gene (5 bases). Trimming left V 3 bases short and J 4 bases short, with 7 bases between. The V gene's germline CDR1 is KGHSH and CDR2 LQKENI. CDR3 length: 13 residues. The CDR3 is CASSPSEKNIQYF. For the CDR3, the DNA is TGTGCCAGCTCACCTAGCGAAAAAAACATTCAGTACTTC.

Ten or more counts support this clonotype. This rearrangement joins TRBV20-1 to TRBJ1-5; D not certain. The CDR3 is made up of 13 amino acids. Germline V CDR1 and CDR2: DFQATT, SNEGSKA (reference sequence). V lost 3 bases, J lost 3 bases, and 9 bases lay in between. The CDR3 bases are TGCAGTGCTAGGGGAGACACCAATCAGCCCCAGCATTTT. It yields the protein CSARGDTNQPQHF.